The 5 T cell receptor beta chains in this list originate from one sample, sequenced in a study of Ad26.COV2.S vaccination and SARS-CoV-2 variants. Assay: immunoSEQ multiplex PCR; the TCRdb copy retains only in-frame clones and omits some. Of 300,000 to 450,000 clones listed, about 90% were seen once; the top ten hold roughly 3.9%. The specimen was peripheral blood, collected after recovery from COVID-19. The receptors shown here come from a human donor who had recovered from COVID-19.

The chain links TRBV7-2 to TRBJ2-2; D is ambiguous. In germline, CDR1 is SGHTA, CDR2 FQGNSA. V lost 2 bases, J lost 6 bases, and 4 bases lay in between. The CDR3 contains 12 residues. The CDR3 reads CASSLSAGELFF. The CDR3 nucleotides are TGTGCCAGCAGCTTAAGCGCCGGGGAGCTGTTTTTT.

This rearrangement joins TRBV4-3 to TRBJ1-2; 9 positions agree with TRBD1. V lost 3 bases and J lost 4; bases outside the gene matches: 6. This CDR3 spans 15 amino acids. Germline V gives CDR1 LGHNA, CDR2 YSLEER. The chain's CDR3 is CASSHRTGGGYGYTF. For the CDR3, the DNA is TGCGCCAGCAGCCACCGAACAGGGGGCGGCTATGGCTACACCTTC.

Note on this clone: In the same sample, other DNA sequences code for this CDR3. This chain uses TRBV10-1 with TRBJ1-1; no definite D call. The CDR3 has 13 residues. CDR1 and CDR2 from the germline V gene are WNHNN and SYGVQD (reference sequence). V was pared by 6 bases and J by 0 bases, with 8 bases between. CDR3 loop: CASRGQLNTEAFF. For the CDR3, the DNA is TGCGCCAGCAGGGGCCAGTTGAACACTGAAGCTTTCTTT.

The chain has TRBV25-1 and TRBJ1-6; D not certain. V shed 3 bases and J shed 5 bases, with 11 bases lying between them. The V gene's germline CDR1 is MGHDK and CDR2 SYGVNS. The CDR3 spans 15 residues. CDR3 bases: TGTGCCAGCAGTGATATGCAGCTTGATAATTCACCCCTCCACTTT. Its protein product is CASSDMQLDNSPLHF.

V usage is TRBV19 and J usage is TRBJ1-1; TRBD1 matches at 9 bases. The CDR3 spans 15 residues. Per germline, CDR1 LNHDA and CDR2 SQIVND (reference sequence). With 5 bases clipped from V and 0 bases from J, the junction kept 4 bases outside the gene matches. CDR3 DNA: TGTGCCAGTAGTCCATGGACAGGGGTGAACACTGAAGCTTTCTTT. Translation: CASSPWTGVNTEAFF.